This TCR beta chain was sequenced during a study of blood T cell repertoires in COVID-19 (dated by TCRdb to the early 2020s). Regarding the research as a whole: Samples covering the acute and convalescent phases of COVID-19 were provided by collaborators in the United States, Italy and Spain. A de-identified subject ID, COVID-19 status, age in years and sex were almost always included in the sample metadata. Samples were obtained from the ongoing ImmuneRACE study (first 160 participants) and from over 1,000 subjects provided by 6 global collaborators. The repertoires were made available in a free public database intended to serve as a resource for research on the immune response to SARS-CoV-2. The prospective study material was composed of cDNA or gDNA derived from T cells, B-cell-depleted T cells, or PBMCs. Where available, HLA class I and class II types were taken from metadata supplied by the sample provider and were not determined by assay-based typing. The dataset comprised deeply sampled blood TCRbeta repertoires from subjects exposed to, actively infected with, or recovered from COVID-19. Points the paper makes about the study in general: The quantity of clinical and demographic metadata differed by source and by participant and was supplied without curation.

Each collaborating institution followed its own protocols to collect whole blood in K2EDTA tubes. For TCRbeta analysis, collaborators shipped samples as frozen whole blood, isolated PBMCs, or DNA extracted from either of those sample types. Trimming removed 3 bases from V and 9 bases from J; the gene matches leave 0 bases unexplained. Sequences MNHEY (CDR1) and SMNVEV (CDR2) are obtained from the germline V gene (reference sequence). Reading from cysteine to phenylalanine, the CDR3 counts 11 amino acids. The only DNA kept is the CDR3, 33 bases in frame from the first base. The immunoSEQ Assay, a bias-controlled multiplex PCR, was used to amplify TCRbeta CDR3 regions from genomic DNA. In the original analysis: The number of nucleated cells in each sample was estimated by amplification of reference gene primers within the assay. Sequence reads were collapsed and filtered to measure the absolute abundance of every unique TCRbeta CDR3 rearrangement. For each sample, productive Simpson clonality was calculated as the square root of Simpson's diversity index across productive rearrangements. Sourced from immuneACCESS, this table was stored by TCRdb with only in-frame sequences that have V and J called. A share of the clones is absent; for the studies checked, an unresolved V gene accounts for under half, and the remainder has no known explanation. Clone size and V and J calls were adopted from that table, with D and trimming inferred from the DNA. This sample lists around 230,000 clones; around four fifths were detected once. Jointly, the top ten make up more than 25% of the sample.

Comments on this clone: Its antigen is not yet known. Per-base qualities were not stored, and no clone one base away is much larger.

Sequencing was performed on peripheral blood. The receptor was derived from a man in his forties with acute or convalescent COVID-19. The chain employs TRBV27 and TRBJ2-3, with TRBD2 identical over 7 junction bases. In nucleotide form, the sequence is TGTGCCAGCAGTTTCGGGGGGACGCAGTATTTT. Its coded protein is CASSFGGTQYF.